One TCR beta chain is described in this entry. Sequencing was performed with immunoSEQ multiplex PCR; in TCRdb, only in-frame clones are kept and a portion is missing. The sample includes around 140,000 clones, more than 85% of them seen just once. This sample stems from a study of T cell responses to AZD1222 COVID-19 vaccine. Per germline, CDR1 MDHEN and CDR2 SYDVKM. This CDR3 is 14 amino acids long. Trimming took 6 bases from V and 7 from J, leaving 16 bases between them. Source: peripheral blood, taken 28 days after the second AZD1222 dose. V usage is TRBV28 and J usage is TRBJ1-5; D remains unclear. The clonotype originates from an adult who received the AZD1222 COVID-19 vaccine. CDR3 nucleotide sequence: TGTGCCAGCAGCCAGACTACAGTGGGGCAGCCCCAGCATTTT. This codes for CASSQTTVGQPQHF.